This is a list of T cell receptor beta chains from one sample in a study of blood T cell repertoires in COVID-19. The assay was immunoSEQ multiplex PCR, and TCRdb's table has in-frame clones only and misses some. The sample holds 120,000 to 150,000 clones, about nine tenths seen once. The sequenced material came from peripheral blood. All receptors derive from a human donor in a cohort sampled during active COVID-19. The CDR3 runs from the conserved cysteine through the conserved F or W. The D gene is left open where the match is weak. Rows give clone size only sometimes, using once, few, many, or a class for an expanded clone.

CDR3 protein,CDR3 DNA,V gene,D gene,J gene,clone size
CASSVARDRVGVRDGYTF,TGTGCCAGCAGCGTAGCTAGGGACAGGGTTGGGGTTAGGGATGGCTACACCTTC,TRBV9,TRBD1,TRBJ1-2,NA
CASSPGNTGELFF,TGTGCCAGCAGCCCAGGGAACACCGGGGAGCTGTTTTTT,TRBV9,NA,TRBJ2-2,NA
CASSLGAGAQETQYF,TGCGCCAGCAGCTTGGGGGCGGGGGCCCAAGAGACCCAGTACTTC,TRBV5-1,NA,TRBJ2-5,NA
CASSQGEYSYEQYF,TGCGCCAGCAGCCAAGGAGAGTACTCCTACGAGCAGTACTTC,TRBV4-3,NA,TRBJ2-7,NA
CASSQVFIGSSYEQYF,TGCGCCAGCAGCCAAGTTTTTATTGGGAGCTCCTACGAGCAGTACTTC,TRBV4-1,NA,TRBJ2-7,NA
CATSRGGRAPPNYGYTF,TGTGCCACCAGCAGAGGTGGCAGGGCGCCTCCTAACTATGGCTACACCTTC,TRBV15,NA,TRBJ1-2,NA
CASSYGGNTGELFF,TGTGCCAGCAGCTACGGGGGGAACACCGGGGAGCTGTTTTTT,TRBV7-9,NA,TRBJ2-2,NA
CASSQLLYNEQFF,TGCGCCAGCAGCCAGCTACTTTACAATGAGCAGTTCTTC,TRBV4-1,NA,TRBJ2-1,once
CASSLQFRGNYGYTF,TGTGCCAGCAGTTTACAATTTCGGGGGAACTATGGCTACACCTTC,TRBV27,NA,TRBJ1-2,NA
CASSYDFRVGYTF,TGTGCCAGCAGTTACGATTTCCGAGTTGGCTACACCTTC,TRBV6-6,NA,TRBJ1-2,NA
CASSLAGLGTGQPQHF,TGTGCCAGCAGCTTAGCGGGGTTGGGTACGGGGCAGCCCCAGCATTTT,TRBV7-2,NA,TRBJ1-5,NA
CASSLGLAGGLDTQYF,TGTGCCAGCAGCTTAGGACTAGCGGGGGGTCTAGATACGCAGTATTTT,TRBV7-2,TRBD2,TRBJ2-3,NA
CASSFGQAKEKLFF,TGCGCCAGCAGCTTTGGGCAGGCTAAAGAAAAACTGTTTTTT,TRBV5-1,NA,TRBJ1-4,NA
CASLNPGQHYTF,TGTGCCAGTTTGAATCCGGGACAGCACTACACCTTC,TRBV19,TRBD1,TRBJ1-2,NA
CASSQDWRGTEAFF,TGTGCCAGCAGCCAAGATTGGAGGGGAACTGAAGCTTTCTTT,TRBV4-2,NA,TRBJ1-1,NA
CASSQVTSATAFF,TGTGCCAGCAGCCAAGTCACTAGCGCCACAGCTTTCTTT,TRBV3-1/TRBV3-2,NA,TRBJ1-1,NA
CASSLVARSREQFF,TGCGCCAGCAGCTTGGTTGCTCGGAGTCGGGAGCAGTTCTTC,TRBV5-1,NA,TRBJ2-1,NA
CASRLRFGSRNTEAFF,TGTGCCAGCAGACTACGCTTCGGCAGTCGGAACACTGAAGCTTTCTTT,TRBV2,NA,TRBJ1-1,NA
CASSPQGRFSGANVLTF,TGTGCCAGTAGTCCACAGGGGCGTTTCTCTGGGGCCAACGTCCTGACTTTC,TRBV19,TRBD1,TRBJ2-6,once
CASSRGLSSNQPQHF,TGTGCCAGCAGTAGGGGGTTGTCAAGCAATCAGCCCCAGCATTTT,TRBV6-5,NA,TRBJ1-5,NA
CASSLDRTSADTQYF,TGTGCCAGCAGCTTAGACCGGACTAGCGCAGATACGCAGTATTTT,TRBV11-3,TRBD2,TRBJ2-3,NA
CASSFGGSYEQYF,TGCGCCAGCAGCTTCGGGGGCTCCTACGAGCAGTACTTC,TRBV5-1,NA,TRBJ2-7,NA
CASSQDAGANYGYTF,TGTGCCAGCAGCCAAGATGCGGGGGCGAACTATGGCTACACCTTC,TRBV14,NA,TRBJ1-2,NA
CASRPTGGSNQPQHF,TGTGCCAGCAGACCGACAGGGGGAAGCAATCAGCCCCAGCATTTT,TRBV6-5,TRBD1,TRBJ1-5,NA
CAISEGSGKTGELFF,TGTGCCATCAGTGAGGGATCCGGGAAAACCGGGGAGCTGTTTTTT,TRBV10-3,NA,TRBJ2-2,NA
CASSDRPGTPPLSHEQYF,TGTGCCAGCAGCGACCGACCCGGGACACCTCCCTTGAGCCACGAGCAGTACTTC,TRBV9,NA,TRBJ2-7,NA
CASSLGEGQNYEQYF,TGTGCCAGCAGCTTAGGCGAGGGACAGAACTACGAGCAGTACTTC,TRBV7-9,TRBD1,TRBJ2-7,NA
CSVEEGRGGYNEQFF,TGCAGCGTTGAAGAGGGACGGGGGGGCTACAATGAGCAGTTCTTC,TRBV29-1,TRBD2,TRBJ2-1,NA
CASSQAGSQPQHF,TGCGCCAGCAGCCAAGCGGGGTCCCAGCCCCAGCATTTT,TRBV4-1,NA,TRBJ1-5,NA